This TCR beta chain was identified during a study of vaccination and CD4 T cells after COVID-19. Indicated time point: late sampling 161 to 241 days after vaccination in three convalescent patients. TCRdb used MiXCR to reprocess the PCR reads, holding one entry per CDR3 protein. This table holds some 27,000 distinct CDR3 sequences, 45% to 65% found once. J gave up 4 bases and V 6 bases, and 8 bases lay outside the gene matches. Per the germline V gene, CDR1 is LNHDA and CDR2 is SQIVND (reference sequence). The CDR3 runs to 15 residues. This clonotype turned up a few times. The sample in question was CD4+ T cells from blood, obtained about 7 months after SARS-CoV-2 vaccination. This clonotype originated in a human donor who had recovered from COVID-19. The genes are TRBV19 and TRBJ1-5, with 8 bases identical to TRBD1. CDR3 sequence (DNA): TGTGCCAGTAGGACAGGGGAGGGCCGAAATCAGCCCCAGCATTTT. Amino acids: CASRTGEGRNQPQHF.